These 17 T cell receptor beta chains were all obtained from the same sample, sequenced in a study of molecular identifiers for immune sequencing clone quantification. TCRdb passed the PCR reads through MiXCR, listing each CDR3 protein once. Among under 650,000 distinct CDR3 sequences listed, about 20% were seen once. Sequencing was carried out using naive CD8+ T cells from blood, with Jurkat cell RNA spiked in. The subset was: FACS-sorted CD8+CD4-CCR7+CD45RA+ naive T cells. The receptor set was obtained from a human donor in good health. Some libraries in this study had Jurkat cell RNA spiked in.

As for this clonotype: This may be a read error, as it is one base from a much larger clone. The V gene is TRBV7-9, the J gene TRBJ2-1, with 9 bases lining up with TRBD2. CDR1 SEHNR and CDR2 FQNEAQ come from the germline V gene (reference sequence). The CDR3 runs to 15 residues. The junction had 4 bases not matched to a gene; V was cut back by 1 base and J by 6 bases. This CDR3 reads CASSLGTSVFNEQFF. CDR3 nucleotide sequence: TGTGCCAGCAGCTTAGGGACTAGCGTCTTCAATGAGCAGTTCTTC.

This clonotype occurred many times. The chain couples TRBV7-6 to TRBJ2-5; possible D gene TRBD2, 6 bases. The CDR3 extends over 13 amino acids. With 5 bases removed from V and 3 bases from J, the gap between germline ends came to 10 bases. Germline assignment: CDR1 SGHVS and CDR2 FNYEAQ. CDR3 amino acids: CASSPGDEETQYF. The CDR3 region has the DNA TGTGCCAGCAGCCCGGGGGATGAAGAGACCCAGTACTTC.

This chain joins TRBV7-6 and TRBJ1-5; unclear D gene. The CDR3 has 18 amino acids. V lost 1 base, J lost 5 bases, and 21 bases lay in between. Germline CDR1 reads SGHVS; CDR2 reads FNYEAQ. CDR3 loop: CASSLGSSQTTGHQPQHF. Written as DNA, the CDR3 is TGTGCCAGCAGCTTAGGATCGTCCCAAACCACCGGGCATCAGCCCCAGCATTTT. Combining the CDR3 with reference TRBV7-6 and TRBJ1-5 gives the whole variable domain GAGVSQSPRYKVTKRGQDVALRCDPISGHVSLYWYRQALGQGPEFLTYFNYEAQQDKSGLPNDRFSAERPEGSISTLTIQRTEQRDSAMYRCASSLGSSQTTGHQPQHFGDGTRLSIL.

This clonotype was recorded at least ten times. The J gene is TRBJ2-3, the V gene TRBV2; D gene unclear. This CDR3 spans 14 amino acids. Germline assignment: CDR1 SNHLY and CDR2 FYNNEI. With 4 bases removed from V and 0 bases from J, the gap between germline ends came to 8 bases. The CDR3 nucleotides are TGTGCCAGCAGTGGACTCGATAGCACAGATACGCAGTATTTT. Translated: CASSGLDSTDTQYF.

Comment on this clonotype: One base away lies a much larger clone, so this may be a sequencing read error. The chain carries TRBV7-9 and TRBJ2-7; D unclear. The CDR3 has 13 residues. Germline assignment: CDR1 SEHNR and CDR2 FQNEAQ (reference sequence). CDR3: CASSLANRYGQYF. CDR3 DNA sequence: TGTGCCAGCAGCTTAGCGAATAGATACGGGCAGTACTTC.

This clonotype was seen a single time. This clone may be a read error of a much larger clone one base away. This chain links TRBV7-9 with TRBJ2-5, with TRBD1 identical over 9 bases. CDR1 SEHNR and CDR2 FQNEAQ come from the germline V gene (reference sequence). CDR3 size: 17 residues. The CDR3 is CASSPSWDRVDQETRYF. The CDR3, as DNA: TGTGCCAGCAGCCCGTCCTGGGACAGGGTTGACCAAGAGACCCGGTACTTC.

The chain combines TRBV27 with TRBJ2-2; 12 positions match TRBD2. Unmatched junction bases numbered 5, after V lost 2 bases and J lost 7 bases. CDR3 length equals 16 residues. Per the germline V gene, CDR1 is MNHEY and CDR2 is SMNVEV (reference sequence). The DNA of the CDR3 is TGTGCCAGCAGTTTACCGCTAGCGGGGGGGCGCGGGGAGCTGTTTTTT. Its protein product is CASSLPLAGGRGELFF.

The sample holds many counts of this clonotype. V gene TRBV4-3 combines with J gene TRBJ2-7; 8 nucleotides match TRBD1. Germline V gives CDR1 LGHNA, CDR2 YSLEER. The CDR3 is made up of 14 amino acids. Losses at the gene ends were 0 bases for V and 5 bases for J; bases not matched to a gene: 3. The CDR3 DNA follows: TGCGCCAGCAGCCAAGATTTCAGGGGGCACGAGCAGTACTTC. Amino acid sequence: CASSQDFRGHEQYF.

In its sample, this clonotype was seen many times. This chain joins TRBV11-2 and TRBJ2-3; D is unclear. The CDR3 is made up of 16 amino acids. The germline CDR1 and CDR2 sequences are SGHAT and FQNNGV. V gave up 0 bases and J gave up 2 bases, with 12 bases separating them. The CDR3 loop is CASSLDEGFVTDTQYF. In nucleotides, the CDR3 is TGTGCCAGCAGCTTAGATGAAGGGTTTGTCACAGATACGCAGTATTTT.

Only a few counts were recorded for this clonotype. V is TRBV19 and J is TRBJ2-7; 7 bases are a match to TRBD2. The V gene's germline CDR1 is LNHDA and CDR2 SQIVND (reference sequence). The junction had 9 bases not matched to a gene; V was cut back by 5 bases and J by 2 bases. The CDR3 is 15 amino acids. The CDR3 is CASSPSGTTTYEQYF. CDR3 nucleotide sequence: TGTGCCAGTAGTCCCTCCGGGACTACGACCTACGAGCAGTACTTC.

The J gene is TRBJ2-3, the V gene TRBV18; 14 nucleotides align to TRBD2. V lost 3 bases and J lost 2; bases outside the gene matches: 10. Germline lookup yields CDR1 KGHSH and CDR2 LQKENI. The length of the CDR3 is 19 residues. CDR3 in DNA: TGTGCCAGCTCACCCTCCGGGACTAGCGGGGGCCAACACACAGATACGCAGTATTTT. It translates to CASSPSGTSGGQHTDTQYF.

Comments on this clonotype: A much larger clone sits a single nucleotide away, making a read error possible. The chain links TRBV15 to TRBJ2-3; 9 bases map to TRBD2. CDR3 length: 19 amino acids. Germline V CDR1 and CDR2: LNHNV, YYDKDF (reference sequence). V dropped 2 bases and J dropped 3; count of bases not matched to a gene: 15. This chain's CDR3 is CATSRSLAGTFSGTDTQYF. In nucleotides, the CDR3 is TGTGCCACCAGCAGATCCCTAGCGGGGACCTTTTCTGGGACAGATACGCAGTATTTT.

This clonotype has a count of ten or more. The chain has TRBV4-2 and TRBJ1-1; a possible D gene is TRBD1 (6 bases). The CDR3 spans 14 residues. In germline, CDR1 is LGHNA, CDR2 YNFKEQ. Trimming removed 4 bases at V and 3 bases at J, with 12 bases between. CDR3 DNA sequence: TGTGCCAGCAGCCCCCTTGGGGGGCACACTGAAGCTTTCTTT. Residues: CASSPLGGHTEAFF.

This clonotype was detected many times. Here the CDR3 reads CASSLWGGDQPQHF. The CDR3 nucleotides are TGTGCCAGCAGCTTATGGGGCGGTGATCAGCCCCAGCATTTT. The rearrangement uses TRBV7-8 and TRBJ1-5; a possible D gene is TRBD1 (5 bases). CDR3 length: 14 amino acids. Germline V CDR1 and CDR2: SGHVS, FQNEAQ. Trimming took 2 bases from V and 5 from J, leaving 10 bases between them.

This clonotype showed up many times. The chain uses TRBV5-1 and TRBJ2-3; perhaps TRBD2 as D (5 bases). CDR1 is SGHRS and CDR2 is YFSETQ in the germline V gene. V was cut by 0 bases and J by 0 bases, with 11 bases left in between. This CDR3 is built from 16 residues. CDR3 protein: CASSLGAGVSTDTQYF. The CDR3 DNA reads TGCGCCAGCAGCTTGGGGGCCGGGGTGAGCACAGATACGCAGTATTTT.

This clonotype was seen only a few times. This chain links TRBV27 with TRBJ1-2, with TRBD1 identical over 11 bases. The V gene end was trimmed by 6 bases and the J gene end by 7 bases; junction bases not matched to a gene: 7. Germline V CDR1 and CDR2: MNHEY, SMNVEV (reference sequence). This CDR3 comprises 14 residues. The CDR3 is CASSPGTGGIGYTF. CDR3 DNA sequence: TGTGCCAGCAGCCCGGGGACAGGGGGGATTGGCTACACCTTC.

A note on this clonotype: The junction and the germline gene differ at one end; a read error may be behind it. The chain uses TRBV27 and TRBJ2-2; 12 bases agree with TRBD2. CDR3 length equals 15 residues. From germline, CDR1 is MNHEY and CDR2 SMNVEV (reference sequence). Here the CDR3 DNA reads TGTGGCAGCAGTTTGGGACTAGCGGGTTCCGGGGAGCTGTTTTTT. Translating it yields CGSSLGLAGSGELFF.